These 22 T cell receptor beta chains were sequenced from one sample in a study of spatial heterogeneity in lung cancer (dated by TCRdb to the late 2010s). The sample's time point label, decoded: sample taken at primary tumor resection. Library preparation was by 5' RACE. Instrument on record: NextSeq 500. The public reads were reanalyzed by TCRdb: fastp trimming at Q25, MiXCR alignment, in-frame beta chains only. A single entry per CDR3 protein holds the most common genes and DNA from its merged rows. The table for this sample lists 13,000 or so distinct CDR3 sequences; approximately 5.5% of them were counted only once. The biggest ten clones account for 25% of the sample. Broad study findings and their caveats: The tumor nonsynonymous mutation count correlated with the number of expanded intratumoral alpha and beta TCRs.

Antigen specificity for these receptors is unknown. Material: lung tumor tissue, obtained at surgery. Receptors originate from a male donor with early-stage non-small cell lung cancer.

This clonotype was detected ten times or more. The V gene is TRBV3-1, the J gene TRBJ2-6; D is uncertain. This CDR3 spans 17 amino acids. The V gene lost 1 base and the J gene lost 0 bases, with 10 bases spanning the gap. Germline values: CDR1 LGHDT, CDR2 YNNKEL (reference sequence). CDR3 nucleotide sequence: TGTGCCAGCAGCCAAGGATTTGGCCTCTCTGGGGCCAACGTCCTGACTTTC. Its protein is CASSQGFGLSGANVLTF.

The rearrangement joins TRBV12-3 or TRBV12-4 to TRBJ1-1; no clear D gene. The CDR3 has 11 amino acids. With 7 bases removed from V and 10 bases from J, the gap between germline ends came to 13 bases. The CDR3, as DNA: TGTGCCAGCACCCGGGAGTCAGGAGCTTTCTTT. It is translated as CASTRESGAFF.

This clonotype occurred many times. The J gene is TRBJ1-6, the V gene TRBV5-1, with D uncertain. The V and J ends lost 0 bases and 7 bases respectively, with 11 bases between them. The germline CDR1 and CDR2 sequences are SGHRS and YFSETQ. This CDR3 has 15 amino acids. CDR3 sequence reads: CASSLVVGKNSPLHF. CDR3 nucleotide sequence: TGCGCCAGCAGCTTGGTGGTAGGGAAGAATTCACCCCTCCACTTT.

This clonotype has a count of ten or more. This CDR3 is CSASFDRGRNEQFF. As DNA, the CDR3 is TGCAGTGCTAGTTTCGACAGGGGGCGCAATGAGCAGTTCTTC. This chain joins TRBV20-1 and TRBJ2-1; TRBD1 agrees at 10 bases. Germline V CDR1 and CDR2: DFQATT, SNEGSKA (reference sequence). The CDR3 covers 14 residues. V lost 3 bases, J lost 6 bases, and 5 bases stayed unmatched.

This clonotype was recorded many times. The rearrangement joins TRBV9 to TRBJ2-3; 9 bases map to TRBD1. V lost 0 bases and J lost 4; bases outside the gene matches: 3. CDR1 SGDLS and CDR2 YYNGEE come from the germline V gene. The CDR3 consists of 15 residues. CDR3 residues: CASSVAGTGSDTQYF. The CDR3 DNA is TGTGCCAGCAGCGTAGCGGGGACAGGGTCAGATACGCAGTATTTT.

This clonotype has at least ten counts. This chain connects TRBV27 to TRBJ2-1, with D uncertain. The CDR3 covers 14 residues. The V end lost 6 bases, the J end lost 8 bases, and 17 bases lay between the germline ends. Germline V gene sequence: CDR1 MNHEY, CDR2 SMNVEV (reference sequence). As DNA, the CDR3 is TGTGCCAGCAGGGGATTTACGTTCGCCGATGAGCAGTTCTTC. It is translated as CASRGFTFADEQFF.

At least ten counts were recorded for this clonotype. In DNA, the CDR3 is TGCAGTGCTAGAGACGGCCGGGACGCTGACTCCTACGAGCAGTACTTC. It yields the protein CSARDGRDADSYEQYF. The chain employs TRBV20-1 and TRBJ2-7; D may correspond to TRBD1 or TRBD2 (5 bases each). Germline assignment: CDR1 DFQATT and CDR2 SNEGSKA (reference sequence). CDR3 length equals 16 residues. Trimming stripped 0 bases from V and 0 bases from J, with 15 bases between.

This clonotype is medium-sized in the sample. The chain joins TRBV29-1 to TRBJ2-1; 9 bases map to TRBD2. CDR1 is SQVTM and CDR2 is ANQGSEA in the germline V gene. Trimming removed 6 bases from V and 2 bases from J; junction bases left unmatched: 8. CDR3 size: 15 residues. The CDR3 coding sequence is TGCAGCGTCCGAGGACTAGCGTCTACCTACAATGAGCAGTTCTTC. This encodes CSVRGLASTYNEQFF.

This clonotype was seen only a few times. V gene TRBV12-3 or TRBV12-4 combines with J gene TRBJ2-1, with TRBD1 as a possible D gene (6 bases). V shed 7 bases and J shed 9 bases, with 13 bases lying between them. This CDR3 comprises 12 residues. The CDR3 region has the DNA TGTGCCAGCATGGGGGCAGGGCCTGAGCAGTTCTTC. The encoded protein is CASMGAGPEQFF.

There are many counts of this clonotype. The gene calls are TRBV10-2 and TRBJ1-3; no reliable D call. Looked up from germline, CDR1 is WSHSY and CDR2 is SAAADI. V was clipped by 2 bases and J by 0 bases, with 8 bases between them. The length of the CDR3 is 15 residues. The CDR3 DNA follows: TGCGCCAGCAGTGAGAGGGAAGGCTCTGGAAACACCATATATTTT. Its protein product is CASSEREGSGNTIYF.

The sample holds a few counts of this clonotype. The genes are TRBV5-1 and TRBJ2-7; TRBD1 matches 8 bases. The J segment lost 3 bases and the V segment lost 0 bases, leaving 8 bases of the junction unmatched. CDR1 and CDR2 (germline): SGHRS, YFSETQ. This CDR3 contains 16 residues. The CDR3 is CASSLGARTGSYEQYF. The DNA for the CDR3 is TGCGCCAGCAGCTTGGGGGCCCGGACAGGGAGCTACGAGCAGTACTTC.

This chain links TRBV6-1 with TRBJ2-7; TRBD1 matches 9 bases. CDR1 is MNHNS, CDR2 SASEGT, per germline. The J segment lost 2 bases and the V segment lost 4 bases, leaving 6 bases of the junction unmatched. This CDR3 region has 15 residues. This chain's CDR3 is CASSGGWTGAYEQYF. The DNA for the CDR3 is TGTGCCAGCAGTGGAGGGTGGACAGGGGCCTACGAGCAGTACTTC.

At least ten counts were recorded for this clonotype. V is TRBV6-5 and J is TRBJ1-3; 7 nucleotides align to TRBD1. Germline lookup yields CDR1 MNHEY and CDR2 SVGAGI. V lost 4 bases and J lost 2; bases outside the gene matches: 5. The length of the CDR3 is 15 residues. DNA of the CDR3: TGTGCCAGCAGTTTCTTAACAGGGGCTGGAAACACCATATATTTT. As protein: CASSFLTGAGNTIYF.

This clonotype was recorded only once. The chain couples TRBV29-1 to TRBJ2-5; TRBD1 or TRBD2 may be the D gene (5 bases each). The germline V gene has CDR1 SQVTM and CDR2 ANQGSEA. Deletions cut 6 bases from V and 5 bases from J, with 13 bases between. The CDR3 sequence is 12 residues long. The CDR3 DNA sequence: TGCAGCGTCGACCGGGACGGGGAGACCCAGTACTTC. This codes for CSVDRDGETQYF.

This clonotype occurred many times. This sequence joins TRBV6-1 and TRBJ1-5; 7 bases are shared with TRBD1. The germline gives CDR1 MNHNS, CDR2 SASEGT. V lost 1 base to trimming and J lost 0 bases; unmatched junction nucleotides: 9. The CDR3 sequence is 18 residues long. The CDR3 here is CASSEEAGGPYSNQPQHF. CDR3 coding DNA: TGTGCCAGCAGTGAAGAGGCAGGGGGACCCTATAGCAATCAGCCCCAGCATTTT.

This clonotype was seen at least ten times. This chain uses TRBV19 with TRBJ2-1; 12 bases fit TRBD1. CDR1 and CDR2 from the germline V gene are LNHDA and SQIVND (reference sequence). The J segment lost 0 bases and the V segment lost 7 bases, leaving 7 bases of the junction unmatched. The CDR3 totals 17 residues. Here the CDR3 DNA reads TGTGCCAGTACGGGACAGGGGGCTCACAGCTCCTACAATGAGCAGTTCTTC. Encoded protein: CASTGQGAHSSYNEQFF.

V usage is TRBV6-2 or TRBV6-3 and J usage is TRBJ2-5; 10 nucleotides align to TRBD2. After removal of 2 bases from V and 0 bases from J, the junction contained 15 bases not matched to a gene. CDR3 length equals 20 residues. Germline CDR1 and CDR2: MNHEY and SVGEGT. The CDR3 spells CASSYPSGLAGVLYQETQYF. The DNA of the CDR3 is TGTGCCAGCAGTTACCCGTCGGGGCTAGCGGGGGTACTGTACCAAGAGACCCAGTACTTC.

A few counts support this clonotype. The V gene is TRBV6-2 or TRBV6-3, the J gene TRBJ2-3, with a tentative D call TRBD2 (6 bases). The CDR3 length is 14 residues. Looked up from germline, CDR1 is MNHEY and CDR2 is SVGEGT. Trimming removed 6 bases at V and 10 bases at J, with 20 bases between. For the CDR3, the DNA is TGTGCCAGCAGGTCGGAGACTAGTTCTTTTTCGCAGTATTTT. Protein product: CASRSETSSFSQYF.

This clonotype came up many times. This CDR3 reads CASSSGTGTYEQYF. The CDR3 DNA is TGTGCCAGCAGCTCCGGGACAGGAACCTACGAGCAGTACTTC. This rearrangement joins TRBV7-9 to TRBJ2-7; TRBD1 agrees at 8 bases. There are 14 residues in the CDR3. The germline CDR1 and CDR2 sequences are SEHNR and FQNEAQ (reference sequence). Trimming cost V 4 bases and J 2 bases; bases outside gene matches: 4.

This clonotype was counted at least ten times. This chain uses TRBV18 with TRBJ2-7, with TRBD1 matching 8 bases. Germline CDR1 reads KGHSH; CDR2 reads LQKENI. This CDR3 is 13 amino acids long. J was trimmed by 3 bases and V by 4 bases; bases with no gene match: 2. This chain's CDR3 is CASSLGQDYEQYF. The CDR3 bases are TGTGCCAGCTCACTGGGACAGGACTACGAGCAGTACTTC.

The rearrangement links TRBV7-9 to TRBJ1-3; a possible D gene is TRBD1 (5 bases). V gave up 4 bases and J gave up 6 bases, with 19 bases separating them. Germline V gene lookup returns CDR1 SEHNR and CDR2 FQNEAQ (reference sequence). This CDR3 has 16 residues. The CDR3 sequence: CASSSRWTTLENTIYF. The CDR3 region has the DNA TGTGCCAGCAGCTCCAGATGGACAACCCTGGAAAACACCATATATTTT.

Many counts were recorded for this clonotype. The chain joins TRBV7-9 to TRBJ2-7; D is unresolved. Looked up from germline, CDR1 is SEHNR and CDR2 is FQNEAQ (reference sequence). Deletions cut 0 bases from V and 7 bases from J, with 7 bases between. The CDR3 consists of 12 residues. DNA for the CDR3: TGTGCCAGCAGCTTAGCGCGTGGAGAGCAGTACTTC. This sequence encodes CASSLARGEQYF.